Shown below are 29 T cell receptor beta chains from a single sample sequenced in a study of cytomegalovirus exposure and HLA in healthy donors. PCR was performed using 60 Vbeta and 13 Jbeta primers. The repertoire was sequenced with immunoSEQ multiplex PCR; TCRdb's copy has only in-frame clones and lacks some. Among about 170,000 clones, roughly 78% were seen once, and the ten largest hold less than 15%. The material sequenced was PBMCs. Source of these receptors: a woman between 45 and 65 years old in good health and CMV-seropositive.

In DNA form, the CDR3 reads TGTGCCAGCAGCGTCACTAGCGGGGGGAACAATGAGCAGTTCTTC. Translating gives CASSVTSGGNNEQFF. The chain links TRBV9 to TRBJ2-1; TRBD2 matches at 12 bases. Germline lookup yields CDR1 SGDLS and CDR2 YYNGEE. This CDR3 comprises 15 residues. The junction had 2 bases not matched to a gene; V was cut back by 2 bases and J by 5 bases.

The CDR3 is CASSIRSYRTGELFF. The DNA of the CDR3 is TGTGCCAGTAGTATAAGAAGCTATCGAACCGGGGAGCTGTTTTTT. The chain recombines TRBV19 with TRBJ2-2; no definite D call. Germline V gives CDR1 LNHDA, CDR2 SQIVND (reference sequence). The V and J ends lost 2 bases and 5 bases respectively, with 12 bases between them. The CDR3 extends over 15 amino acids. The full variable domain, in which reference TRBV19 and TRBJ2-2 provide the parts outside the CDR3, is DGGITQSPKYLFRKEGQNVTLSCEQNLNHDAMYWYRQDPGQGLRLIYYSQIVNDFQKGDIAEGYSVSREKKESFPLTVTSAQKNPTAFYLCASSIRSYRTGELFFGEGSRLTVL.

V is TRBV5-6 and J is TRBJ1-5, with 9 bases that match TRBD1. The CDR3 runs to 15 residues. CDR1 is SGHDT, CDR2 YYEEEE, per germline. Trimming took 4 bases from V and 5 from J; bases not matched to a gene: 7. This CDR3 is CASSIGQGIDQPQHF. The CDR3 DNA reads as TGTGCCAGCAGCATAGGACAGGGGATTGATCAGCCCCAGCATTTT.

This clone was seen more than once but under ten times. The chain has TRBV5-1 and TRBJ1-4, with TRBD1 matching over 7 bases. This CDR3 region has 16 residues. V dropped 4 bases and J dropped 1; count of bases not matched to a gene: 7. The germline V gene encodes CDR1 SGHRS and CDR2 YFSETQ. The CDR3 reads CASSAWGQRTNEKLFF. DNA for the CDR3: TGCGCCAGCAGCGCGTGGGGACAGCGAACTAATGAAAAACTGTTTTTT.

The chain has TRBV4-1 and TRBJ2-7; D is tentatively TRBD1 or TRBD2 (5 bases each). This CDR3 region has 15 residues. Deletions cut 8 bases from V and 1 base from J, with 18 bases between. The germline gives CDR1 MGHRA, CDR2 YSYEKL. CDR3 protein: CASRRGTLSSYEQYF. The CDR3 coding sequence is TGCGCCAGCCGCCGGGGCACCCTATCTTCCTACGAGCAGTACTTC.

This clone was detected a few times. The chain links TRBV30 to TRBJ1-5; D is ambiguous. This CDR3 has 13 amino acids. The germline V gene has CDR1 GTSNPN and CDR2 SVGIG (reference sequence). Trimming stripped 3 bases from V and 6 bases from J, with 12 bases between. The CDR3 protein is CAWSEHRGQPQHF. Here the CDR3 DNA reads TGTGCCTGGAGCGAACACCGGGGTCAGCCCCAGCATTTT.

This chain links TRBV4-2 with TRBJ2-7; a possible D gene is TRBD1 (6 bases). Germline V lookup: CDR1 LGHNA, CDR2 YNFKEQ. This CDR3 region has 14 residues. V gave up 0 bases and J gave up 3 bases, with 9 bases separating them. CDR3 sequence (DNA): TGTGCCAGCAGCCAAGACCAGGACAGCTACGAGCAGTACTTC. Translated, it gives CASSQDQDSYEQYF.

This clone was recorded only once. V is TRBV11-3 and J is TRBJ2-2, with 9 bases matching TRBD1. Per the germline V gene, CDR1 is SGHNT and CDR2 is YENEEA. The V and J ends lost 3 bases and 4 bases, in that order; junction bases with no gene match: 3. The CDR3 sequence is 15 residues long. The CDR3 sequence: CASSFGTGFTGELFF. The CDR3 DNA reads as TGTGCCAGCAGCTTCGGGACAGGGTTCACCGGGGAGCTGTTTTTT.

The CDR3 protein is CAISFTSGLNTGELFF. In DNA form, the CDR3 reads TGTGCCATCAGCTTTACTAGCGGGCTTAACACCGGGGAGCTGTTTTTT. The chain couples TRBV10-3 to TRBJ2-2, with 9 bases aligning to TRBD2. The CDR3 extends over 16 amino acids. V lost 6 bases, J lost 2 bases, and 7 bases stayed unmatched. Germline CDR1 ENHRY, CDR2 SYGVKD.

This clone came up once. The chain uses TRBV18 and TRBJ2-3, with D unclear. The CDR3 spans 15 residues. Germline CDR1 and CDR2: KGHSH and LQKENI. Trimming stripped 9 bases from V and 3 bases from J, with 19 bases between. The CDR3 DNA is TGTGCCAGTCAACCACTGGTTCGCCGGACAGATACGCAGTATTTT. Protein: CASQPLVRRTDTQYF.

V usage is TRBV7-8 and J usage is TRBJ1-1; D unclear. Germline V gene sequence: CDR1 SGHVS, CDR2 FQNEAQ. This CDR3 has 17 amino acids. The V end was cut by 5 bases, the J end by 0 bases, with 19 bases between. The CDR3 loop is CASSQDTLLMLNTEAFF. CDR3 DNA sequence: TGTGCCAGCAGCCAAGACACTCTTCTTATGTTGAACACTGAAGCTTTCTTT.

This clone occurred once. CDR3 bases: TGTGCCAGCAGCTTAGCACCGATCTACGAGCAGTACTTC. Translating gives CASSLAPIYEQYF. This chain connects TRBV7-2 to TRBJ2-5; D is uncertain. The assigned J gene may be wrong: the sequence end matches TRBJ2-7 better. Per the germline V gene, CDR1 is SGHTA and CDR2 is FQGNSA. The length of the CDR3 is 13 residues.

In this sample, this clone turned up once. The chain couples TRBV19 to TRBJ1-5; tentative D call: TRBD1 (6 bases). The CDR3 spans 13 residues. CDR1 and CDR2 from the germline V gene are LNHDA and SQIVND (reference sequence). V lost 5 bases and J lost 6, with 11 bases in between. CDR3 bases: TGTGCCAGTAGTTCCCAGGGGTTTCAGCCCCAGCATTTT. Amino acid sequence: CASSSQGFQPQHF.

This chain links TRBV6-5 with TRBJ1-1, with D possibly matching TRBD1 (6 bases). Per the germline V gene, CDR1 is MNHEY and CDR2 is SVGAGI. V lost 2 bases, J lost 5 bases, and 18 bases lay in between. The CDR3 is 16 residues long. The CDR3 spells CASSYVGWGQSTEAFF. DNA for the CDR3: TGTGCCAGCAGTTACGTAGGTTGGGGACAATCGACTGAAGCTTTCTTT.

V usage is TRBV18 and J usage is TRBJ2-1; 11 bases agree with TRBD2. The J segment lost 7 bases and the V segment lost 3 bases, leaving 11 bases of the junction unmatched. CDR1 and CDR2 from the germline V gene are KGHSH and LQKENI. This CDR3 has 17 residues. CDR3 nucleotides: TGTGCCAGCTCACCCCTAGGAAATAGCGGGGGGGCGAATGAGCAGTTCTTC. It encodes CASSPLGNSGGANEQFF.

This rearrangement joins TRBV5-4 to TRBJ1-1; 8 positions agree with TRBD1. V trimming: 4 bases; J trimming: 3 bases; junction bases outside the gene matches: 5. Germline V lookup: CDR1 SGHNT, CDR2 YYREEE (reference sequence). CDR3 length equals 14 residues. The CDR3 region is CASSDDRGDTEAFF. In nucleotides, the CDR3 is TGTGCCAGCAGCGACGACAGGGGCGACACTGAAGCTTTCTTT.

This clone has only one observation. The chain uses TRBV7-9 and TRBJ1-2; weak D call: TRBD1 (6 bases). The germline CDR1 and CDR2 sequences are SEHNR and FQNEAQ (reference sequence). The CDR3 is 15 residues long. The V and J ends lost 5 bases and 8 bases respectively, with 21 bases between them. The CDR3 DNA sequence: TGTGCCAGCAGCATGGACAGACTAATTTCTGGGGGCTACACCTTC. This encodes CASSMDRLISGGYTF. Using reference TRBV7-9 and TRBJ1-2 for the parts outside the CDR3, the full variable domain is DTGVSQNPRHKITKRGQNVTFRCDPISEHNRLYWYRQTLGQGPEFLTYFQNEAQLEKSRLLSDRFSAERPKGSFSTLEIQRTEQGDSAMYLCASSMDRLISGGYTFGSGTRLTVV.

This chain connects TRBV9 to TRBJ1-5; TRBD1 matches at 7 bases. This CDR3 is built from 15 residues. From germline, CDR1 is SGDLS and CDR2 YYNGEE. The V and J ends lost 0 bases and 4 bases, in that order; junction bases with no gene match: 4. The CDR3 bases are TGTGCCAGCAGCGTAGGTCAGGGGGTGAATCAGCCCCAGCATTTT. This translates into CASSVGQGVNQPQHF.

V usage is TRBV4-2 and J usage is TRBJ2-1, with 10 nucleotides matching TRBD2. The CDR3 has 16 residues. The trim removed 2 bases at V and 5 bases at J, leaving 6 bases unmatched. Looked up from germline, CDR1 is LGHNA and CDR2 is YNFKEQ. CDR3 coding DNA: TGTGCCAGCAGCCAATTAATAGCGGGGGGAAACAATGAGCAGTTCTTC. Translation: CASSQLIAGGNNEQFF.

Points on this clone: The junction does not match germline at one end; this may be a read error. The V and J genes are TRBV7-7 and TRBJ2-5; 9 bases line up with TRBD1. The germline V gene has CDR1 SSHAT and CDR2 FNYEAQ (reference sequence). The length of the CDR3 is 14 residues. The CDR3 coding sequence is TGTGCTAGCAGCCTAGGGACAGGGCTGGAGACCCAGTACTTC. Translated: CASSLGTGLETQYF.

The chain has TRBV5-4 and TRBJ1-3, with 7 bases matching TRBD1. The germline CDR1 and CDR2 sequences are SGHNT and YYREEE (reference sequence). The CDR3 runs 16 residues. The ends lost 0 bases at V and 0 bases at J; junction bases unmatched: 3. DNA of the CDR3: TGTGCCAGCAGCTTGGAGACAGGGAGCTCTGGAAACACCATATATTTT. It yields the protein CASSLETGSSGNTIYF.

The chain recombines TRBV2 with TRBJ1-3, with TRBD1 as a possible D gene (6 bases). Germline values: CDR1 SNHLY, CDR2 FYNNEI. Trimming cost V 10 bases and J 0 bases, with 10 bases left between them. The CDR3 runs to 13 residues. CDR3 residues: CATLQGSGNTIYF. CDR3 bases: TGTGCCACCCTACAGGGCTCTGGAAACACCATATATTTT.

The gene calls are TRBV9 and TRBJ1-6, with 11 bases matching TRBD1. This CDR3 is 15 amino acids long. The germline V gene has CDR1 SGDLS and CDR2 YYNGEE. V lost 3 bases, J lost 6 bases, and 2 bases stayed unmatched. The CDR3 here is CASSAGTGGNSPLHF. In DNA, the CDR3 is TGTGCCAGCAGCGCAGGGACAGGGGGTAATTCACCCCTCCACTTT.

The chain combines TRBV5-1 with TRBJ2-7, with 8 bases aligning to TRBD1. Germline CDR1 SGHRS, CDR2 YFSETQ. Germline trimming cut 1 base from V and 4 bases from J; bases unmatched to any gene: 4. This CDR3 comprises 14 residues. The CDR3 DNA follows: TGCGCCAGCAGCTTGCAGGGGGCGGGTTACGAGCAGTACTTC. The encoded protein is CASSLQGAGYEQYF.

The chain couples TRBV10-1 to TRBJ1-2; D gene ambiguous. V dropped 11 bases and J dropped 1 base, with 14 bases sitting between them. The CDR3 length is 13 residues. The germline gives CDR1 WNHNN, CDR2 SYGVQD (reference sequence). CDR3 bases: TGCGCCGTTGCAGGCACCTTTAACTATGGCTACACCTTC. Translating it yields CAVAGTFNYGYTF.

This CDR3 is CASSLDGTGRGAFF. CDR3 sequence (DNA): TGTGCCAGCTCCCTAGACGGGACAGGGCGAGGAGCTTTCTTT. V and J are TRBV18 and TRBJ1-1, with 9 bases matching TRBD1. This CDR3 region has 14 residues. V lost 6 bases to trimming and J lost 10 bases; unmatched junction nucleotides: 12. Germline V gene lookup returns CDR1 KGHSH and CDR2 LQKENI. Full variable domain (outside the CDR3, taken from reference TRBV18 and TRBJ1-1): NAGVMQNPRHLVRRRGQEARLRCSPMKGHSHVYWYRQLPEEGLKFMVYLQKENIIDESGMPKERFSAEFPKEGPSILRIQQVVRGDSAAYFCASSLDGTGRGAFFGQGTRLTVV.

The rearrangement joins TRBV29-1 to TRBJ1-2, with D tentatively TRBD1 (5 bases). Germline values: CDR1 SQVTM, CDR2 ANQGSEA. With 7 bases removed from V and 8 bases from J, the gap between germline ends came to 8 bases. The CDR3 is 9 amino acids. CDR3 in DNA: TGCAGCGCCGGGGGGGGCTACACCTTC. Its protein is CSAGGGYTF. The variable domain in full, with the rest retrieved from reference TRBV29-1 and TRBJ1-2, is SAVISQKPSRDICQRGTSLTIQCQVDSQVTMMFWYRQQPGQSLTLIATANQGSEATYESGFVIDKFPISRPNLTFSTLTVSNMSPEDSSIYLCSAGGGYTFGSGTRLTVV.

This clone has just one count. V usage is TRBV30 and J usage is TRBJ2-2; 9 bases are shared with TRBD1. Germline V CDR1 and CDR2: GTSNPN, SVGIG (reference sequence). The V gene end was trimmed by 0 bases and the J gene end by 3 bases; junction bases not matched to a gene: 2. The CDR3 has 15 amino acids. In DNA form, the CDR3 reads TGTGCCTGGAGTGTGAGACAGGGGGACACCGGGGAGCTGTTTTTT. Its translation: CAWSVRQGDTGELFF.

CDR3 sequence reads: CAWSVRLAVEQYF. CDR3 nucleotide sequence: TGTGCCTGGAGTGTACGACTAGCGGTCGAGCAGTACTTC. The chain combines TRBV30 with TRBJ2-7; 9 positions match TRBD2. V shed 0 bases, J shed 6 bases, and the junction held 3 bases outside the gene matches. Per germline, CDR1 GTSNPN and CDR2 SVGIG (reference sequence). This CDR3 is 13 amino acids long.